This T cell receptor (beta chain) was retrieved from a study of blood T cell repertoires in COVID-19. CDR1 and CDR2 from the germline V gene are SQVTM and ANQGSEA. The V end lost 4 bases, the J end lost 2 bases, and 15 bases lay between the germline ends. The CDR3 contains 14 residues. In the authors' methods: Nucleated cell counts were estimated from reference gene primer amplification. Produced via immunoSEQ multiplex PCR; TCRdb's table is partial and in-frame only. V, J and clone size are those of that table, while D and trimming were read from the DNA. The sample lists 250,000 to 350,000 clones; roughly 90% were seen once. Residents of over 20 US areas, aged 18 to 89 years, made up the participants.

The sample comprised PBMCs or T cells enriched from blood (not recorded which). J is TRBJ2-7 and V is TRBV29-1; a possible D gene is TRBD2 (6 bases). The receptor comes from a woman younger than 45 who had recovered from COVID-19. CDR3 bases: TGCAGCGTTGGGGTGCCGGGGGTTCCCTACGAGCAGTACTTC. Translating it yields CSVGVPGVPYEQYF.